The source of this TCR beta chain is a study of cytomegalovirus exposure and HLA in healthy donors. PCR amplification relied on 60 Vbeta primers (plus 13 Jbeta primers). The table came from immunoSEQ multiplex PCR; TCRdb's copy has only in-frame clones and leaves some out. Among about 130,000 clones listed, 75% to 80% were seen once. Findings and caveats of the study: Follow-up analysis later connected one missense variant in DCLRE1C with trimming of TCR beta V- and J-genes. The majority of TCR sequences were rare, yet some public TCRs appeared in many donors. TCR beta chains associated with HLA were, in a later analysis, more clonally expanded than equally common others.

The V gene's germline CDR1 is MNHNS and CDR2 SASEGT. Trimming left V 4 bases short and J 5 bases short, with 8 bases between. The CDR3 is made up of 12 amino acids. Details on this clone: The antigen is undetermined.

The V and J genes are TRBV6-1 and TRBJ2-5; D might be TRBD2 (5 bases). Sequencing was performed on PBMCs. The source of this sequence is a man between 40 and 49 years old in good health and CMV-seronegative. CDR3 amino acids: CASSGRWETQYF. The CDR3 coding sequence is TGTGCCAGCAGTGGGAGGTGGGAGACCCAGTACTTC.